This T cell receptor (beta chain) is drawn from a study of blood T cell repertoires in COVID-19. In the study overall: Samples came from the United States, Italy and Spain, spanning acute and convalescent COVID-19.

V lost 6 bases and J lost 4, with 7 bases in between. Germline CDR1 and CDR2: SQVTM and ANQGSEA. The CDR3 loop spans 11 amino acids. Source study methods: Quantification of nucleated cells was approximated via reference gene primer amplification. Only in-frame clones appear in the TCRdb table, and some are missing; sequencing was by immunoSEQ multiplex PCR. V, J and clone size are taken as reported in that table, and D and trimming were inferred from the DNA itself. The data show approximately 260,000 clones, about 86% seen once. The sequence came from a man in his fifties who had recovered from COVID-19. The material sequenced was PBMCs or T cells enriched from blood (not recorded which). The chain uses TRBV29-1 and TRBJ2-1; D ambiguous. For the CDR3, the DNA is TGCAGCGTCGCTAAATACAATGAGCAGTTCTTC. This sequence encodes CSVAKYNEQFF.